The 28 T cell receptor beta chains in this list originate from one sample, sequenced in a study of beta chain features in type 1 diabetes. The isolated RNA, all of it, was reverse transcribed, so expressed TCRB transcripts were what got sequenced. Sequencing used immunoSEQ multiplex PCR; TCRdb keeps in-frame clones, though not all of them. The data contain about 40,000 clones, about 65% of them singletons. Material: Tregs from blood. These receptor sequences come from a woman aged 30 to 39 in good health.

The rearrangement links TRBV5-1 to TRBJ2-1; TRBD1 might be the D (6 bases). From germline, CDR1 is SGHRS and CDR2 YFSETQ. The CDR3 runs to 14 residues. Trimming cost V 4 bases and J 5 bases, with 13 bases left between them. The CDR3 nucleotides read TGCGCCAGCAGCACGGACAGAAGAGACAATGAGCAGTTCTTC. Translating gives CASSTDRRDNEQFF.

This clone was detected once. This rearrangement joins TRBV7-9 to TRBJ2-2, with 9 bases that match TRBD1. Per germline, CDR1 SEHNR and CDR2 FQNEAQ (reference sequence). CDR3 length: 16 residues. V dropped 5 bases and J dropped 4; count of bases not matched to a gene: 8. The CDR3 sequence: CASSPQTGGGTGELFF. In DNA form, the CDR3 reads TGTGCCAGCAGCCCCCAGACAGGGGGGGGCACCGGGGAGCTGTTTTTT.

The chain links TRBV28 to TRBJ2-5, with D perhaps matching TRBD1 (6 bases). The better agreement between TRBJ2-7 and the DNA end casts doubt on the J call. Germline assignment: CDR1 MDHEN and CDR2 SYDVKM. The CDR3 length is 15 residues. The CDR3 nucleotides read TGTGCCAGCAGTTCCATCGGCAGGGGTAGGGGCGAGCAGTACTTC. Translation: CASSSIGRGRGEQYF.

This sequence joins TRBV9 and TRBJ2-3; the match to TRBD2 covers 7 bases. There are 16 residues in the CDR3. Trimming removed 0 bases from V and 4 bases from J; junction bases left unmatched: 8. The germline V gene has CDR1 SGDLS and CDR2 YYNGEE. The CDR3 reads CASSVDRSGGSDTQYF. As DNA, the CDR3 is TGTGCCAGCAGCGTAGATCGATCGGGAGGTTCAGATACGCAGTATTTT.

The rearrangement links TRBV6-6 to TRBJ1-1; D remains unclear. The length of the CDR3 is 12 residues. Trimming took 2 bases from V and 10 from J, leaving 11 bases between them. Germline assignment: CDR1 MNHNY and CDR2 SVGAGI (reference sequence). CDR3: CASSYRQPGAFF. CDR3 in DNA: TGTGCCAGCAGTTACAGGCAGCCGGGAGCTTTCTTT.

The rearrangement joins TRBV6-5 to TRBJ2-5, with D possibly matching TRBD1 (6 bases). Germline V gene data show CDR1 as MNHEY and CDR2 as SVGAGI. There are 12 residues in the CDR3. V was shortened by 7 bases and J by 4 bases, with 10 bases between the two germline ends. The DNA for the CDR3 is TGTGCCAGCATGGGGGCGGGAGAGACCCAGTACTTC. Amino acids: CASMGAGETQYF.

The chain combines TRBV5-5 with TRBJ1-5; D unresolved. Trimming stripped 0 bases from V and 4 bases from J, with 8 bases between. This CDR3 contains 14 residues. CDR1 is SGHKS, CDR2 YYEKEE, per germline (reference sequence). In DNA form, the CDR3 reads TGTGCCAGCAGCTTGGGACTCACGAATCAGCCCCAGCATTTT. It translates to CASSLGLTNQPQHF.

The CDR3 loop reads CASSFRGRIGYEQYF. The CDR3 nucleotides read TGTGCCAGCAGTTTCAGGGGGCGAATCGGTTACGAGCAGTACTTC. The rearrangement links TRBV28 to TRBJ2-7; the match to TRBD1 covers 8 bases. Germline lookup yields CDR1 MDHEN and CDR2 SYDVKM. This CDR3 contains 15 residues. Trimming cost V 3 bases and J 4 bases; bases outside gene matches: 8.

This clone has only one observation. The chain has TRBV4-3 and TRBJ2-5; 10 bases are shared with TRBD2. The end of the DNA is better explained by TRBJ2-7, so the J call may be wrong. This CDR3 is built from 16 residues. Germline V gene data show CDR1 as LGHNA and CDR2 as YSLEER. The CDR3, as DNA: TGCGCCAGCAGCCAATTAGCGGGGGGCGATTCCTACGAGCAGTACTTC. It translates to CASSQLAGGDSYEQYF.

CDR3 loop: CSVGLGGPADTQYF. DNA for the CDR3: TGCAGCGTTGGCCTAGGGGGCCCCGCAGATACGCAGTATTTT. The chain carries TRBV29-1 and TRBJ2-3; 7 bases align to TRBD1. The ends lost 4 bases at V and 4 bases at J; junction bases unmatched: 8. Germline CDR1 SQVTM, CDR2 ANQGSEA. The CDR3 has 14 residues.

The sample holds one count of this clone. The chain uses TRBV28 and TRBJ2-1; the D gene is possibly TRBD2 (5 bases). The V and J ends lost 6 bases and 9 bases respectively, with 9 bases between them. The germline V gene encodes CDR1 MDHEN and CDR2 SYDVKM. The CDR3 has 11 amino acids. For the CDR3, the DNA is TGTGCCAGCAGGGGGAGTTCTGAGCAGTTCTTC. This codes for CASRGSSEQFF.

About this clone: Other DNA sequences of this sample code for an identical CDR3. The V and J genes are TRBV7-3 and TRBJ1-1, with 7 bases identical to TRBD1. Per the germline V gene, CDR1 is SGHTA and CDR2 is FQGTGA. CDR3 length: 16 amino acids. Trimming took 0 bases from V and 5 from J; bases not matched to a gene: 9. Here the CDR3 DNA reads TGTGCCAGCAGCTTAACAGGGGGCATGTTTGGGACTGAAGCTTTCTTT. It codes for CASSLTGGMFGTEAFF.

The rearrangement uses TRBV27 and TRBJ2-1; tentative D call: TRBD2 (7 bases). The ends were cut back, 2 bases at V and 7 bases at J, with 18 bases in the middle. The CDR3 contains 16 residues. Germline V gives CDR1 MNHEY, CDR2 SMNVEV (reference sequence). CDR3: CASSLHGGAQGNEQFF. The CDR3 nucleotides are TGTGCCAGCAGTTTACATGGGGGGGCGCAAGGAAATGAGCAGTTCTTC.

This sequence joins TRBV7-9 and TRBJ2-7, with D uncertain. This CDR3 spans 12 amino acids. The ends were cut back, 5 bases at V and 8 bases at J, with 13 bases in the middle. Germline V gene data show CDR1 as SEHNR and CDR2 as FQNEAQ (reference sequence). The CDR3 DNA reads as TGTGCCAGCAGCGACTTCCGCTTCCAGCAGTACTTC. Protein product: CASSDFRFQQYF. Complete variable domain (other parts from reference TRBV7-9 and TRBJ2-7): DTGVSQNPRHKITKRGQNVTFRCDPISEHNRLYWYRQTLGQGPEFLTYFQNEAQLEKSRLLSDRFSAERPKGSFSTLEIQRTEQGDSAMYLCASSDFRFQQYFGPGTRLTVT.

This chain joins TRBV11-3 and TRBJ1-2; D is ambiguous. Between the trimmed V and J ends, which lost 4 bases and 6 bases, there was a span of 9 bases. Germline V lookup: CDR1 SGHNT, CDR2 YENEEA. The CDR3 runs 12 residues. CDR3 sequence reads: CASSSGGNGYTF. The CDR3 nucleotides read TGTGCCAGCAGCTCGGGAGGGAATGGCTACACCTTC.

V is TRBV7-3 and J is TRBJ2-2; 7 positions agree with TRBD2. The V segment lost 5 bases and the J segment 2 bases; nucleotides outside the gene matches: 5. This CDR3 is 15 amino acids long. CDR1 is SGHTA, CDR2 FQGTGA, per germline. CDR3 nucleotides: TGTGCCAGCAGCCCACCGGGACTAAACACCGGGGAGCTGTTTTTT. Protein sequence: CASSPPGLNTGELFF.

This clone was counted a few times. CDR3 protein: CASSEGWPQETQYF. The CDR3 region has the DNA TGTGCCAGCAGCGAGGGATGGCCTCAAGAGACCCAGTACTTC. J is TRBJ2-5 and V is TRBV2; D is possibly TRBD2 (5 bases). CDR1 is SNHLY and CDR2 is FYNNEI in the germline V gene. CDR3 length: 14 amino acids. V lost 6 bases to trimming and J lost 2 bases, with 13 bases between them.

The chain joins TRBV7-9 to TRBJ1-1; D remains unclear. CDR3 size: 14 residues. CDR1 is SEHNR and CDR2 is FQNEAQ in the germline V gene (reference sequence). With 3 bases removed from V and 1 base from J, the gap between germline ends came to 9 bases. CDR3 sequence: CASSFGFGNTEAFF. The CDR3 coding sequence is TGTGCCAGCAGCTTCGGGTTCGGGAACACTGAAGCTTTCTTT.

This chain connects TRBV5-1 to TRBJ2-1; no reliable D call. Trimming took 2 bases from V and 14 from J, leaving 11 bases between them. The CDR3 length is 11 residues. The germline V gene encodes CDR1 SGHRS and CDR2 YFSETQ. CDR3 protein: CASSFDSKEFF. The CDR3 bases are TGCGCCAGCAGCTTTGACTCAAAAGAGTTCTTC.

Concerning this clone: This same CDR3 is encoded by further DNA sequences in the sample. The rearrangement links TRBV10-3 to TRBJ1-1; TRBD1 agrees at 7 bases. J was trimmed by 6 bases and V by 7 bases; bases with no gene match: 5. Germline CDR1 is ENHRY and CDR2 is SYGVKD. This CDR3 has 12 amino acids. As DNA, the CDR3 is TGTGCCATCAAGCCAGGGGGATCTGAAGCTTTCTTT. Encoded protein: CAIKPGGSEAFF.

The chain has TRBV5-1 and TRBJ1-1; perhaps TRBD1 as D (6 bases). The CDR3 is made up of 20 amino acids. Germline CDR1 is SGHRS and CDR2 is YFSETQ. Trimming stripped 0 bases from V and 2 bases from J, with 26 bases between. CDR3 loop: CASSLALFVTGSYSNTEAFF. The CDR3 bases are TGCGCCAGCAGCTTGGCCTTATTCGTAACAGGGTCCTATAGTAACACTGAAGCTTTCTTT.

The chain employs TRBV13 and TRBJ2-5; 8 bases are a match to TRBD1. Germline CDR1 and CDR2: PRHDT and FYEKMQ (reference sequence). This CDR3 has 16 amino acids. V trimming: 2 bases; J trimming: 11 bases; junction bases outside the gene matches: 16. In DNA, the CDR3 is TGTGCCAGCAGCTTATTCCCGGACAGGGCCCGGTCAGGGCAGTACTTC. This sequence encodes CASSLFPDRARSGQYF.

The V call is TRBV9, the J call TRBJ1-2; D possibly corresponds to TRBD1 (6 bases). This CDR3 is 14 amino acids long. CDR1 SGDLS and CDR2 YYNGEE come from the germline V gene. V shed 4 bases and J shed 1 base, with 11 bases lying between them. The CDR3 loop is CASSLTGNNYGYTF. CDR3 bases: TGTGCCAGCAGCTTAACAGGGAATAACTATGGCTACACCTTC.

V gene TRBV4-2 combines with J gene TRBJ2-1; 9 bases map to TRBD2. This CDR3 has 19 residues. The germline CDR1 and CDR2 sequences are LGHNA and YNFKEQ. J was trimmed by 3 bases and V by 1 base; bases with no gene match: 13. This CDR3 is CASSQGVGSGSIHYNEQFF. DNA of the CDR3: TGTGCCAGCAGCCAAGGGGTTGGTAGCGGGAGCATCCACTACAATGAGCAGTTCTTC.

This chain joins TRBV9 and TRBJ2-7; a possible D gene is TRBD2 (6 bases). In germline, CDR1 is SGDLS, CDR2 YYNGEE. This CDR3 is 15 amino acids long. V was clipped by 2 bases and J by 4 bases, with 16 bases between them. CDR3 DNA: TGTGCCAGCAGCGTTAGTAGCGGAGCTGTTTACGAGCAGTACTTC. Translating gives CASSVSSGAVYEQYF.

V and J are TRBV9 and TRBJ1-2, with D unclear. Germline V gives CDR1 SGDLS, CDR2 YYNGEE. V was shortened by 0 bases and J by 13 bases, with 16 bases between the two germline ends. This CDR3 contains 13 residues. CDR3 loop: CASSVETTGRSTF. CDR3 DNA sequence: TGTGCCAGCAGCGTAGAGACGACGGGTCGAAGCACCTTC.

The J gene is TRBJ2-3, the V gene TRBV6-5; TRBD2 agrees at 10 bases. Germline CDR1 reads MNHEY; CDR2 reads SVGAGI. With V trimmed by 5 bases and J by 3 bases, 2 bases remained unmatched. The CDR3 length is 14 residues. CDR3: CASSISGRTDTQYF. The CDR3 DNA is TGTGCCAGCAGTATTAGCGGGAGGACAGATACGCAGTATTTT.

The chain couples TRBV7-8 to TRBJ2-1, with 9 nucleotides matching TRBD2. V lost 6 bases, J lost 9 bases, and 9 bases stayed unmatched. CDR1 and CDR2 from the germline V gene are SGHVS and FQNEAQ. The CDR3 runs to 14 residues. In DNA form, the CDR3 reads TGTGCCAGCAGGCGTAGCGGGAGTGGGGTTGAGCAGTTCTTC. It is translated as CASRRSGSGVEQFF.